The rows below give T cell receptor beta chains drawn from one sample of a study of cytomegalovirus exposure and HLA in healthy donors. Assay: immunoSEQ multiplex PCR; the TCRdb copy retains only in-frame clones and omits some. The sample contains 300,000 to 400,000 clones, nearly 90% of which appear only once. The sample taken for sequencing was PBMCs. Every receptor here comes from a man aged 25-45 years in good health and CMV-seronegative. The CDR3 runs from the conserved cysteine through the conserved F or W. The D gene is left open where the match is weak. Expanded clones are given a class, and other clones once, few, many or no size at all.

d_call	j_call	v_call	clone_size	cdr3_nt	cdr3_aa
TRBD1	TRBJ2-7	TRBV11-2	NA	TGTGCCAGCAGCTCCCGGACAGGGGCCATCTACGAGCAGTACTTC	CASSSRTGAIYEQYF
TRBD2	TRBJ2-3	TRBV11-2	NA	TGTGCCAGCAGCTATGGGACTAGCGGGGGGAGAGATACGCAGTATTTT	CASSYGTSGGRDTQYF
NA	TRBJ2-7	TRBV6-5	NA	TGTGCCAGCAGTTACGCGGGGATTTTCTACGAGCAGTACTTC	CASSYAGIFYEQYF
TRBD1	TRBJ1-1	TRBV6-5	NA	TGTGCCATCCGGTCCGGGACAGGCAACACTGAAGCTTTCTTT	CAIRSGTGNTEAFF
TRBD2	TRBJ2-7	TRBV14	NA	TGTGCCAGCGGACTAGCGGGGGGAGTCGAGCAGTACTTC	CASGLAGGVEQYF
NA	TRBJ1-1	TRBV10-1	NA	TGCGGGACAGTGAACACTGAAGCTTTCTTT	CGTVNTEAFF
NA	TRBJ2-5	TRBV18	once	TGTGCCAGCTCACCACCGCCAGGGGTCGGCGGGACCCAGTACTTC	CASSPPPGVGGTQYF
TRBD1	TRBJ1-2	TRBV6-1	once	TGTGCCAGCAGTCCCTCGGACAGGGCCTATGGCTACACCTTC	CASSPSDRAYGYTF
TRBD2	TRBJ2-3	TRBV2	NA	TGTGCCAGCAGTCTGAGGCTAGCGGCCCCTAGCACAGATACGCAGTATTTT	CASSLRLAAPSTDTQYF
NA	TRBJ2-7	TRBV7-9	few	TGTGCCAGCAGCGCCCGGAGAGGGGGCGAGCAGTACTTC	CASSARRGGEQYF
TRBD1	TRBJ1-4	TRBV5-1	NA	TGCGCCAGCAGCGGGGGACAGCCAACTAATGAAAAACTGTTTTTT	CASSGGQPTNEKLFF
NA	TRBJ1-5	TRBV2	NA	TGTGCCAGCACCAAAGGCGGGGGATTGCGGAATCAGCCCCAGCATTTT	CASTKGGGLRNQPQHF
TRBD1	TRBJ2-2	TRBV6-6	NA	TGTGCCAGCAGTGCGGGACAGGGGGCAACCGGGGAGCTGTTTTTT	CASSAGQGATGELFF
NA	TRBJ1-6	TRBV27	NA	TGTGCCAGCAAATTAGCCAATTCACCCCTCCACTTT	CASKLANSPLHF
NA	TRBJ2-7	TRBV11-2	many	TGTGCCAGCAGCTGGGACACACAGGGTCACGAGCAGTACTTC	CASSWDTQGHEQYF
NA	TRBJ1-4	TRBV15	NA	TGTGCCACCAGCAGTCTAGCGTCTAATGAAAAACTGTTTTTT	CATSSLASNEKLFF
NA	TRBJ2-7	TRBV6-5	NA	TGTGCCAGCAGTTACTCGGCGACAGGACCTACCTACGAGCAGTACTTC	CASSYSATGPTYEQYF
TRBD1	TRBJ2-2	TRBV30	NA	TGTGCCTGGGCCAGGGGGCCTAACACCGGGGAGCTGTTTTTT	CAWARGPNTGELFF
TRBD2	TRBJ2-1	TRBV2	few	TGTGCCAGCAGTGACCGGGACTATCCGCGGTTCTTC	CASSDRDYPRFF